The rows below give T cell receptor beta chains drawn from one sample of a study of T-cell memory formation after mild COVID-19. TCRdb re-derived calls from the 5' RACE reads in MiXCR, one entry per CDR3 protein. The sample gives approximately 100,000 distinct CDR3 sequences, 15% to 20% of which show up once; 25% to 35% is in the top ten. What was sequenced was PBMCs or a T cell subset sorted from them (not recorded which). The receptors originated from an adult woman who had mild COVID-19 (a few samples of this study predate the infection). Cell type and time point are not known. CDR3s include the opening cysteine and the closing phenylalanine or tryptophan. The D gene is left open where the match is weak. Size tells how often a clone was seen (once, few, many) or the class of an expanded clone, and some rows leave it out.

size,V,D,J,DNA,CDR3
.,TRBV5-8,.,TRBJ1-5,TGTGCCAGCAGCTTTTGGGGGGAACGCAATCAGCCCCAGCATTTT,CASSFWGERNQPQHF
.,TRBV4-1,.,TRBJ2-7,TGCGCCAGCAGCCAAGGTGGGGGTTTGTACGAGCAGTACTTC,CASSQGGGLYEQYF
.,TRBV12-3/TRBV12-4,.,TRBJ1-2,TGTGCCAGCAGGAACATCCTTGAGGCTGATGGCTACACCTTC,CASRNILEADGYTF
few,TRBV11-2,.,TRBJ2-1,TGTGCCAGCAGCCCGTCAGACCAGCGAAGCTCCTACAATGAGCAGTTCTTC,CASSPSDQRSSYNEQFF
many,TRBV6-2/TRBV6-3,.,TRBJ2-6,TGTGCCAGCAGCGAGAGCTCTGGGGCCAACGTCCTGACTTTC,CASSESSGANVLTF
.,TRBV4-2,.,TRBJ2-7,TGTGCCAGCAGCCACGCCCGACAGCTCCGCGACGAGCAGTACTTC,CASSHARQLRDEQYF
.,TRBV30,.,TRBJ1-2,TGTGCCTGGAAAGGGAACTATGGCTACACCTTC,CAWKGNYGYTF
.,TRBV7-8,.,TRBJ1-2,TGTGCCAGCAGCTTGGGGAGTTATGGCTACACCTTC,CASSLGSYGYTF
.,TRBV14,TRBD1,TRBJ2-7,TGTGCCAGCAGCCAGGGGACAGGGGGAGTCTACGAGCAGTACTTC,CASSQGTGGVYEQYF
.,TRBV6-5,.,TRBJ1-2,TGTGCCAGCAAGCGGTTTGGGGACTATGGCTACACCTTC,CASKRFGDYGYTF
.,TRBV9,.,TRBJ2-3,TGTGCCAGCAGCGCCGAACGGGCAGATACGCAGTATTTT,CASSAERADTQYF
few,TRBV7-9,.,TRBJ1-2,TGTGCCAGCGTCGACAAAGTGTTCTATGGCTACACCTTC,CASVDKVFYGYTF
.,TRBV12-3/TRBV12-4,.,TRBJ2-7,TGTGCCAGCAGTTTAATTTTGAGTGAGCAGTACTTC,CASSLILSEQYF
many,TRBV6-1,.,TRBJ1-1,TGTGCCAGCAGTGACTACTTGGACAGTTCCCCTTTCTTT,CASSDYLDSSPFF
.,TRBV7-6,.,TRBJ2-7,TGTGCCAGCAGCCCGGGACTTTCCAACTACGAGCAGTACTTC,CASSPGLSNYEQYF
.,TRBV6-5,TRBD1,TRBJ1-1,TGTGCCAGCAGCGCCCGGGACAGATTGAACACTGAAGCTTTCTTT,CASSARDRLNTEAFF
few,TRBV9,.,TRBJ1-6,TGTGCCAGCAGCCCCTGGGACACAAATTCACCCCTCCACTTT,CASSPWDTNSPLHF
few,TRBV6-5,.,TRBJ2-1,TGTGCCAGCAGTTACTCCGCGAACAATGAGCAGTTCTTC,CASSYSANNEQFF
few,TRBV5-1,.,TRBJ2-3,TGCGCCAGCAGCTTGGTTGGCGGGACCATCACAGATACGCAGTATTTT,CASSLVGGTITDTQYF
few,TRBV3-1,.,TRBJ2-7,TGTGCCAGCAGCCAAGCAGCGGGACAGAACTACGAGCAGTACTTC,CASSQAAGQNYEQYF
few,TRBV12-3/TRBV12-4,.,TRBJ2-5,TGTGCCAGCAGACCCGCCCAAGAGACCCAGTACTTC,CASRPAQETQYF
few,TRBV20-1,.,TRBJ1-2,TGCAGTGCCCCGGCGAAGCAGGGTACAGGCTATGGCTACACCTTC,CSAPAKQGTGYGYTF
few,TRBV20-1,.,TRBJ1-6,TGCAGTGCTAGAGGCCTGACTGGGGTTGATTCACCCCTCCACTTT,CSARGLTGVDSPLHF